The 30 T cell receptor beta chains below come from one sample, sequenced in a study of memory B cells and T cells in multiple sclerosis. After stimulus-free culture, autoproliferating CFSE-dim and non-proliferating CFSE-high T cells were sequenced separately. Pooled replicate wells came from about 5x10^7 CFSE-labeled PBMCs cultured 7 days without stimulus. Sequenced by immunoSEQ multiplex PCR; TCRdb stores in-frame clones only, minus some. The sample has 300 or so clones, around nine tenths seen once. These receptors' antigens are unknown. The sample taken for sequencing was PBMCs from blood kept in culture. These receptors all come from a human donor with multiple sclerosis.

By its share, this clone is hyperexpanded. This chain connects TRBV27 to TRBJ2-3; 9 nucleotides align to TRBD2. Germline V gene data show CDR1 as MNHEY and CDR2 as SMNVEV (reference sequence). There are 14 residues in the CDR3. The V and J ends lost 3 bases and 4 bases, in that order; junction bases with no gene match: 2. CDR3 nucleotide sequence: TGTGCCAGCAGTTTGACTAGCGGTGCAGATACGCAGTATTTT. As protein: CASSLTSGADTQYF.

The chain couples TRBV30 to TRBJ1-2; no definite D call. The CDR3 contains 11 residues. V was clipped by 0 bases and J by 7 bases, with 6 bases between them. The V gene's germline CDR1 is GTSNPN and CDR2 SVGIG (reference sequence). In nucleotides, the CDR3 is TGTGCCTGGAGTGTATCCTTTGGCTACACCTTC. Encoded protein: CAWSVSFGYTF.

This clone was counted a single time. The chain recombines TRBV4-1 with TRBJ2-6; D is undetermined. The CDR3 runs 17 residues. Germline V gene sequence: CDR1 MGHRA, CDR2 YSYEKL. Trimming shortened V by 1 base and J by 0 bases, and 10 bases separated the two germline ends. CDR3 residues: CASSQAHSSSGANVLTF. In DNA form, the CDR3 reads TGCGCCAGCAGCCAAGCCCACAGCAGCTCTGGGGCCAACGTCCTGACTTTC.

This clone appeared a few times. The rearrangement uses TRBV10-3 and TRBJ2-7; a possible D gene is TRBD1 (5 bases). This CDR3 contains 14 residues. Germline V lookup: CDR1 ENHRY, CDR2 SYGVKD. V gave up 1 base and J gave up 3 bases, with 10 bases separating them. The CDR3 here is CAISELARDYEQYF. The CDR3 DNA reads as TGTGCCATCAGTGAGTTGGCCAGGGACTACGAGCAGTACTTC.

As concerns this clone: Germline is not matched at one junction end, which may reflect a read error. V usage is TRBV6-5 and J usage is TRBJ2-7; possibly TRBD2 for D (6 bases). Germline CDR1 is MNHEY and CDR2 is SVGAGI. The CDR3 is 14 amino acids. The CDR3: CTSSYLRGVDEQYF. The CDR3 DNA reads as TGTACCAGCAGTTATTTGCGGGGAGTGGACGAGCAGTACTTC.

The gene calls are TRBV13 and TRBJ2-3; weak D call: TRBD2 (6 bases). Germline CDR1 is PRHDT and CDR2 is FYEKMQ (reference sequence). The CDR3 spans 16 residues. Trimming stripped 0 bases from V and 2 bases from J, with 12 bases between. CDR3 sequence (DNA): TGTGCCAGCAGCTTAGGGGGGGGTGGTAACACAGATACGCAGTATTTT. Its protein is CASSLGGGGNTDTQYF.

The rearrangement joins TRBV4-2 to TRBJ1-6; the match to TRBD1 covers 7 bases. The CDR3 sequence is 15 residues long. The J segment lost 18 bases and the V segment lost 1 base, leaving 15 bases of the junction unmatched. The germline V gene has CDR1 LGHNA and CDR2 YNFKEQ. Here the CDR3 reads CASSQAYRGRISYHF. The CDR3 bases are TGTGCCAGCAGCCAAGCCTACAGGGGCCGCATAAGTTACCACTTT.

The chain is built from TRBV10-1 and TRBJ2-3, with unresolved D. With 6 bases removed from V and 1 base from J, the gap between germline ends came to 5 bases. Germline lookup yields CDR1 WNHNN and CDR2 SYGVQD (reference sequence). The CDR3 consists of 12 residues. The CDR3 reads CASSSGTDTQYF. The CDR3 DNA sequence: TGCGCCAGCAGCTCAGGCACAGATACGCAGTATTTT.

This chain joins TRBV6-1 and TRBJ2-5; D might be TRBD2 (5 bases). From germline, CDR1 is MNHNS and CDR2 SASEGT. Trimming took off 3 bases at V and 3 bases at J, with 8 bases between the two ends. The CDR3 has 13 amino acids. This chain's CDR3 is CASSDWRKETQYF. Written as DNA, the CDR3 is TGTGCCAGCAGTGATTGGAGGAAAGAGACCCAGTACTTC.

The chain carries TRBV30 and TRBJ2-7; 8 bases align to TRBD1. Trimming cost V 0 bases and J 6 bases; bases outside gene matches: 10. From germline, CDR1 is GTSNPN and CDR2 SVGIG (reference sequence). The CDR3 extends over 15 amino acids. Here the CDR3 DNA reads TGTGCCTGGAGTGTATTAGGCGACAGGGGAGTCGAGCAGTACTTC. It encodes CAWSVLGDRGVEQYF. The full variable domain, with the rest looked up from reference TRBV30 and TRBJ2-7, is SQTIHQWPATLVQPVGSPLSLECTVEGTSNPNLYWYRQAAGRGLQLLFYSVGIGQISSEVPQNLSASRPQDRQFILSSKKLLLSDSGFYLCAWSVLGDRGVEQYFGPGTRLTVT.

V gene TRBV7-8 combines with J gene TRBJ1-5; D is perhaps TRBD1 (6 bases). V gave up 5 bases and J gave up 6 bases, with 17 bases separating them. Germline CDR1 SGHVS, CDR2 FQNEAQ. This CDR3 contains 15 residues. CDR3 sequence reads: CASSRFAGESQPQHF. In nucleotides, the CDR3 is TGTGCCAGCAGCCGTTTCGCAGGGGAAAGTCAGCCCCAGCATTTT.

Here the CDR3 DNA reads TGTGCCAGCAGTGAAGGGACAGGGTTTGGGGTGTTTCTCAATGAGCAGTTCTTC. Translated: CASSEGTGFGVFLNEQFF. This chain joins TRBV6-1 and TRBJ2-1; TRBD1 aligns across 8 bases. V dropped 1 base and J dropped 6; count of bases not matched to a gene: 14. The germline V gene encodes CDR1 MNHNS and CDR2 SASEGT. The CDR3 covers 18 residues.

J is TRBJ2-2 and V is TRBV19, with 7 nucleotides matching TRBD1. Germline V gives CDR1 LNHDA, CDR2 SQIVND (reference sequence). This CDR3 is built from 13 residues. J lost 7 bases, V lost 6 bases, and 5 bases had no gene match. CDR3 nucleotide sequence: TGTGCCAGTAGGAACTCAGGGGGCGGGGAGCTGTTTTTT. It specifies CASRNSGGGELFF.

The chain links TRBV27 to TRBJ1-1, with D perhaps TRBD1 (6 bases). V was trimmed by 6 bases and J by 4 bases, leaving 15 bases between them. The length of the CDR3 is 14 residues. Germline-derived CDR1 and CDR2 are MNHEY and SMNVEV (reference sequence). CDR3 loop: CASRRTEIPTEAFF. The CDR3 coding sequence is TGTGCCAGCAGAAGGACAGAGATCCCCACTGAAGCTTTCTTT.

The V gene is TRBV9, the J gene TRBJ1-6, with D unclear. The CDR3 runs 15 residues. Germline assignment: CDR1 SGDLS and CDR2 YYNGEE. V lost 4 bases and J 9 bases, leaving 17 bases between the germline ends. The DNA of the CDR3 is TGTGCCAGCAGCACCAGGCCCGGATACTTTTCACCCCTCCACTTT. Its protein product is CASSTRPGYFSPLHF.

V usage is TRBV9 and J usage is TRBJ2-5; maybe TRBD2 (7 bases). This CDR3 spans 17 amino acids. Trimming took 3 bases from V and 5 from J, leaving 23 bases between them. CDR1 and CDR2 from the germline V gene are SGDLS and YYNGEE. The CDR3 loop is CASSERGGGLGRETQYF. CDR3 sequence (DNA): TGTGCCAGCAGCGAGAGGGGGGGCGGTTTAGGGCGGGAGACCCAGTACTTC.

The chain uses TRBV20-1 and TRBJ2-5; no definite D call. Germline CDR1 is DFQATT and CDR2 is SNEGSKA (reference sequence). The CDR3 consists of 11 residues. Deletions cut 2 bases from V and 5 bases from J, with 6 bases between. CDR3 in amino acids: CSARYLETQYF. The CDR3 nucleotides are TGCAGTGCTAGATATCTCGAGACCCAGTACTTC.

The chain carries TRBV28 and TRBJ1-5, with D possibly TRBD1 on 5 matching bases. Germline V CDR1 and CDR2: MDHEN, SYDVKM. Trimming stripped 5 bases from V and 2 bases from J, with 13 bases between. The CDR3 loop spans 15 amino acids. For the CDR3, the DNA is TGTGCCAGCAGTGCCGGACATTTTGGCAATCAGCCCCAGCATTTT. Translated, it gives CASSAGHFGNQPQHF.

The CDR3 loop is CASSPTGAAGYEQYF. The CDR3 DNA follows: TGTGCCAGCAGCCCGACAGGAGCGGCGGGTTACGAGCAGTACTTC. V usage is TRBV9 and J usage is TRBJ2-7, with D possibly matching TRBD1 (6 bases). CDR3 length: 15 amino acids. V lost 4 bases, J lost 4 bases, and 18 bases lay in between. CDR1 SGDLS and CDR2 YYNGEE come from the germline V gene.

V is TRBV9 and J is TRBJ1-2; D may be TRBD1 (6 bases). With 4 bases removed from V and 0 bases from J, the gap between germline ends came to 13 bases. CDR1 and CDR2 (germline): SGDLS, YYNGEE. This CDR3 is built from 15 residues. The DNA of the CDR3 is TGTGCCAGCAGCCCTAGGACAGATCCTAACTATGGCTACACCTTC. Encoded protein: CASSPRTDPNYGYTF.

This clone was seen a handful of times. The genes are TRBV4-1 and TRBJ1-1; 8 bases are shared with TRBD1. V was clipped by 1 base and J by 5 bases; unmatched bases: 6. Per germline, CDR1 MGHRA and CDR2 YSYEKL. This CDR3 is built from 15 residues. CDR3 nucleotides: TGCGCCAGCAGCCAAGCCCACAGGGGGAGAACTGAAGCTTTCTTT. Protein sequence: CASSQAHRGRTEAFF.

V usage is TRBV6-4 and J usage is TRBJ1-2; D call uncertain. Trimming pared 5 bases from V and 6 bases from J, leaving 25 bases between. The CDR3 loop spans 17 amino acids. Germline-derived CDR1 and CDR2 are MRHNA and SNTAGT. The CDR3 loop is CASSTVLPHGKTDGYTF. The DNA for the CDR3 is TGTGCCAGCAGTACAGTCCTCCCACACGGAAAGACCGATGGCTACACCTTC.

This chain connects TRBV5-1 to TRBJ1-4; a weak D match, TRBD1 (5 bases). CDR3 length: 14 residues. CDR1 SGHRS and CDR2 YFSETQ come from the germline V gene. The V end lost 0 bases, the J end lost 7 bases, and 10 bases lay between the germline ends. The CDR3, as DNA: TGCGCCAGCAGCTTGGTGGGGGGTTCTGAAAAACTGTTTTTT. Its translation is CASSLVGGSEKLFF.

The chain recombines TRBV7-8 with TRBJ2-6; D gene uncertain. Trimming shortened V by 4 bases and J by 5 bases, and 24 bases separated the two germline ends. Germline loops: CDR1 SGHVS, CDR2 FQNEAQ. The CDR3 has 19 amino acids. The CDR3 loop reads CASSYRVFTHKSRANVLTF. The DNA of the CDR3 is TGTGCCAGCAGCTACCGTGTGTTTACCCACAAAAGTCGGGCCAACGTCCTGACTTTC.

The rearrangement links TRBV2 to TRBJ2-5; 8 nucleotides align to TRBD1. This CDR3 is 14 amino acids long. V shed 6 bases, J shed 5 bases, and the junction held 8 bases outside the gene matches. Germline-derived CDR1 and CDR2 are SNHLY and FYNNEI. CDR3 amino acids: CASRRDRGGETQYF. CDR3 nucleotides: TGTGCCAGCAGACGAGACAGGGGCGGGGAGACCCAGTACTTC. Drawing the rest from reference TRBV2 and TRBJ2-5, the complete variable domain is EPEVTQTPSHQVTQMGQEVILRCVPISNHLYFYWYRQILGQKVEFLVSFYNNEISEKSEIFDDQFSVERPDGSNFTLKIRSTKLEDSAMYFCASRRDRGGETQYFGPGTRLLVL.

As concerns this clone: One junction end does not reproduce the germline sequence, and a read error may be involved. The same CDR3 arises from other DNA sequences in this sample as well. V is TRBV5-6 and J is TRBJ1-5; D remains unclear. The CDR3 sequence is 16 residues long. Germline V gives CDR1 SGHDT, CDR2 YYEEEE. The DNA of the CDR3 is TGCGCCAGCAGTAGATCGTGGGAGGGTCTCAATCAGCCCCAGCATTTT. Translating gives CASSRSWEGLNQPQHF.

Here the CDR3 reads CASFPLKGGGAGETQYF. The CDR3 DNA is TGTGCCAGCTTTCCTCTAAAGGGCGGGGGGGCAGGCGAGACCCAGTACTTC. This chain uses TRBV2 with TRBJ2-5; TRBD2 agrees at 9 bases. The trim removed 8 bases at V and 5 bases at J, leaving 18 bases unmatched. The CDR3 is 17 amino acids. The germline V gene encodes CDR1 SNHLY and CDR2 FYNNEI.

In its sample, this clone ranks as hyperexpanded. This chain links TRBV5-1 with TRBJ2-2; D is perhaps TRBD1 (6 bases). Germline CDR1 and CDR2: SGHRS and YFSETQ. This CDR3 is 15 amino acids long. Trimming stripped 4 bases from V and 1 base from J, with 11 bases between. The CDR3 here is CASSVRDMNTGELFF. CDR3 nucleotides: TGCGCCAGCAGCGTCCGGGACATGAACACCGGGGAGCTGTTTTTT. The full variable domain, its missing parts supplied by reference TRBV5-1 and TRBJ2-2, is KAGVTQTPRYLIKTRGQQVTLSCSPISGHRSVSWYQQTPGQGLQFLFEYFSETQRNKGNFPGRFSGRQFSNSRSEMNVSTLELGDSALYLCASSVRDMNTGELFFGEGSRLTVL.

The chain couples TRBV4-2 to TRBJ1-2; TRBD1 aligns across 7 bases. V was clipped by 0 bases and J by 2 bases; unmatched bases: 12. Germline CDR1 LGHNA, CDR2 YNFKEQ. This CDR3 has 18 residues. The CDR3 is CASSQELAPGQSNYGYTF. The DNA for the CDR3 is TGTGCCAGCAGCCAAGAATTAGCTCCGGGACAGTCCAACTATGGCTACACCTTC.

This clone showed up just once. The chain couples TRBV6-5 to TRBJ2-7; a weak D match, TRBD1 (5 bases). Germline values: CDR1 MNHEY, CDR2 SVGAGI. With 2 bases removed from V and 5 bases from J, the gap between germline ends came to 16 bases. This CDR3 has 15 amino acids. The CDR3 reads CASSYQSGRVHEQYF. CDR3 DNA sequence: TGTGCCAGCAGTTACCAATCCGGCAGGGTCCACGAGCAGTACTTC.